Reported below is one T cell receptor beta chain. This sample was taken from a study of cytomegalovirus exposure and HLA in healthy donors. Looked up from germline, CDR1 is MDHEN and CDR2 is SYDVKM. There are 14 residues in the CDR3. V was shortened by 7 bases and J by 4 bases, with 14 bases between the two germline ends. The assay was immunoSEQ multiplex PCR, and TCRdb's table has in-frame clones only and misses some. This table holds 130,000 to 150,000 clones, 85% to 90% found once. The sequencing input was PBMCs. The gene calls are TRBV28 and TRBJ1-3; D is ambiguous. The TCR sequence derives from a woman aged 25 to 45 in good health and CMV-seropositive. CDR3 nucleotide sequence: TGTGCCAGCATCCTCCGCGGTGCGGGAAACACCATATATTTT. It encodes CASILRGAGNTIYF.